What follows are 5 T cell receptor beta chains derived from one specimen sequenced in a study of blood T cell repertoires in COVID-19. Sequencing was performed with immunoSEQ multiplex PCR; in TCRdb, only in-frame clones are kept and a portion is missing. The table has 200,000 to 250,000 clones, over 65% seen once; the top ten hold approximately 2.6%. The sample was peripheral blood. The receptors originated from a woman in her sixties or seventies with active or convalescent COVID-19.

This chain links TRBV5-1 with TRBJ2-7; 9 bases map to TRBD1. The junction had 8 bases not matched to a gene; V was cut back by 5 bases and J by 2 bases. Germline CDR1 is SGHRS and CDR2 is YFSETQ. CDR3 length: 15 residues. CDR3 DNA sequence: TGCGCCAGCAGAAGAGACGGACAGGGGACCTACGAGCAGTACTTC. It specifies CASRRDGQGTYEQYF. The whole variable domain, filled in from reference TRBV5-1 and TRBJ2-7, reads KAGVTQTPRYLIKTRGQQVTLSCSPISGHRSVSWYQQTPGQGLQFLFEYFSETQRNKGNFPGRFSGRQFSNSRSEMNVSTLELGDSALYLCASRRDGQGTYEQYFGPGTRLTVT.

The rearrangement joins TRBV5-4 to TRBJ2-2; a weak D match, TRBD2 (6 bases). The V and J ends lost 4 bases and 2 bases respectively, with 9 bases between them. This CDR3 region has 14 residues. Germline CDR1 reads SGHNT; CDR2 reads YYREEE (reference sequence). Here the CDR3 reads CASSPGANTGELFF. CDR3 in DNA: TGTGCCAGCAGCCCGGGAGCTAACACCGGGGAGCTGTTTTTT.

The chain couples TRBV4-3 to TRBJ2-1, with TRBD2 as a possible D gene (7 bases). CDR3 length equals 13 residues. Germline lookup yields CDR1 LGHNA and CDR2 YSLEER. V was cut by 4 bases and J by 15 bases, with 19 bases left in between. CDR3 protein: CASSPVVGGHTFF. The CDR3 DNA follows: TGCGCCAGCAGCCCGGTTGTCGGGGGGCATACGTTCTTC.

The chain carries TRBV19 and TRBJ1-5, with a tentative D call TRBD1 (5 bases). CDR3 length: 13 residues. V was cut by 5 bases and J by 8 bases, with 13 bases left in between. The germline V gene encodes CDR1 LNHDA and CDR2 SQIVND (reference sequence). This CDR3 reads CASSFRGGEPQHF. The CDR3 DNA reads as TGTGCCAGTAGTTTCCGGGGGGGAGAGCCCCAGCATTTT.

The rearrangement uses TRBV6-6 and TRBJ1-6; 9 bases map to TRBD1. Unmatched junction bases numbered 7, after V lost 8 bases and J lost 8 bases. Germline V gene data show CDR1 as MNHNY and CDR2 as SVGAGI (reference sequence). This CDR3 has 14 residues. The CDR3: CASAWTGEDSPLHF. CDR3 in DNA: TGTGCCAGCGCATGGACAGGGGAAGATTCACCCCTCCACTTT.